This TCR beta chain was retrieved from a study of blood T cell repertoires in COVID-19. Study background: The samples span acute and convalescent COVID-19 from the United States, Italy and Spain. PBMCs, B-cell-depleted T cells, or T cells provided the cDNA or gDNA that made up the material.

Unmatched junction bases numbered 4, after V lost 1 base and J lost 4 bases. The germline gives CDR1 SGHTA, CDR2 FQGTGA. The CDR3 totals 15 residues. This clone was counted a few times. In the original workflow: Using reference gene primer amplification, nucleated cell counts were estimated. Here immunoSEQ multiplex PCR was the method, and the copy in TCRdb shows in-frame clones only, minus some. D and trimming come from the DNA, and the V and J calls and clone size come from that table. Of about 56,000 clones listed, around 80% were seen once; the top ten hold more than 8%. The sequenced sample was peripheral blood. The chain joins TRBV7-3 to TRBJ2-3, with 8 bases matching TRBD2. The receptor was isolated from a woman at least 80 years old with acute or convalescent COVID-19. The CDR3 region has the DNA TGTGCCAGCAGCTTAAGCGGGAGGCCGGCAGATACGCAGTATTTT. It is translated as CASSLSGRPADTQYF.